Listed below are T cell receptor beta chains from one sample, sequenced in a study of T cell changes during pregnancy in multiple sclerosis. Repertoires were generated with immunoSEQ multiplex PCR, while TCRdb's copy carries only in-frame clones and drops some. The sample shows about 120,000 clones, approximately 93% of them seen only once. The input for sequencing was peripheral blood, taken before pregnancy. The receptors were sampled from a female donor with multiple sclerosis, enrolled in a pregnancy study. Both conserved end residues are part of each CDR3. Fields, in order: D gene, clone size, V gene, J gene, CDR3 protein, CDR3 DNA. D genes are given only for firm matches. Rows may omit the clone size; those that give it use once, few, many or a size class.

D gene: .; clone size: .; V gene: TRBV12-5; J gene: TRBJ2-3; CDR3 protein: CASDLQGVPDTQYF; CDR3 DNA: TGTGCTAGTGATCTTCAGGGTGTACCCGATACGCAGTATTTT
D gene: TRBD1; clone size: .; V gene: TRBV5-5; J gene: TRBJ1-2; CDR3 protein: CASSLGRGLGTLYGYTF; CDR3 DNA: TGTGCCAGCAGCTTGGGGAGGGGGCTGGGGACTTTATATGGCTACACCTTC
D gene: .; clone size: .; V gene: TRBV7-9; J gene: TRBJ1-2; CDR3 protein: CASSLPRENYGYTF; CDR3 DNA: TGTGCCAGCAGCCTCCCCCGGGAAAACTATGGCTACACCTTC
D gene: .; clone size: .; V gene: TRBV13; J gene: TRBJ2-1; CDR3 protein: CASSLVGGEQFF; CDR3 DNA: TGTGCCAGCAGCTTAGTGGGAGGTGAGCAGTTCTTC
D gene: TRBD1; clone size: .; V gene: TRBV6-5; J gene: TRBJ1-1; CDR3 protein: CASRRDRGTEAFF; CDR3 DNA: TGTGCCAGCAGGCGGGACAGGGGCACTGAAGCTTTCTTT
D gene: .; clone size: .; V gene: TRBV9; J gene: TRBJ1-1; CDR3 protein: CASSSGDRHTEAFF; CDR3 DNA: TGTGCCAGCAGCTCGGGCGACAGACACACTGAAGCTTTCTTT
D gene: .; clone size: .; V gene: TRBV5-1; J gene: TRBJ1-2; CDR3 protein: CASSLAPGAGYTF; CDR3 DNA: TGCGCCAGCAGCTTGGCCCCTGGGGCTGGCTACACCTTC
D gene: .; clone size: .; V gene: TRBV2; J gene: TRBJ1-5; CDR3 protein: CASISDRQNQPQHF; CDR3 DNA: TGTGCCAGCATTTCCGACAGGCAGAATCAGCCCCAGCATTTT
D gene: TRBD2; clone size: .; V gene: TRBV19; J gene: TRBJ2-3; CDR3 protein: CASRRGTSGGLSTDTQYF; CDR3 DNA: TGTGCCAGTAGAAGGGGGACTAGCGGGGGCCTTAGCACAGATACGCAGTATTTT
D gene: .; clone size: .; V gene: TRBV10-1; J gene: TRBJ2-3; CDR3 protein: CATPEGGSTDTQYF; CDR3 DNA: TGCGCCACCCCTGAGGGGGGGAGCACAGATACGCAGTATTTT
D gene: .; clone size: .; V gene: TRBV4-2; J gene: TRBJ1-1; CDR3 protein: CASSQEISSTEAFF; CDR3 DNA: TGTGCCAGCAGCCAAGAAATAAGTAGCACTGAAGCTTTCTTT
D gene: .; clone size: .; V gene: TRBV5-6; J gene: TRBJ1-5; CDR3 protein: CASSAYGTRDNQPQHF; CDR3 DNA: TGTGCCAGCAGCGCGTACGGGACTCGAGACAATCAGCCCCAGCATTTT
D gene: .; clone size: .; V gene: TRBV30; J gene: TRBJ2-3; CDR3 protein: CAWGGSSTDTQYF; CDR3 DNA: TGTGCCTGGGGGGGCAGTAGCACAGATACGCAGTATTTT
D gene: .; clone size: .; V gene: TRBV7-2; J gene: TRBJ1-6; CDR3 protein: CASSLRQAGFNSPLHF; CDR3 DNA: TGTGCCAGCAGCTTAAGACAGGCGGGCTTTAATTCACCCCTCCACTTT
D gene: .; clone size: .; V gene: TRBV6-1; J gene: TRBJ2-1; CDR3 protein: CASSATRFEQFF; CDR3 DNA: TGTGCCAGCAGTGCGACTAGGTTCGAGCAGTTCTTC
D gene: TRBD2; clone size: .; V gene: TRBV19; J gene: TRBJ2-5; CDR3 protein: CASSITGTKASETQYF; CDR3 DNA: TGTGCCAGTAGTATAACCGGGACTAAAGCGTCAGAGACCCAGTACTTC
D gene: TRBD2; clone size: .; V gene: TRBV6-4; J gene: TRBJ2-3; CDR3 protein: CASSGASGGTTDTQYF; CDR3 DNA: TGTGCCAGCAGTGGGGCTAGCGGGGGCACCACAGATACGCAGTATTTT
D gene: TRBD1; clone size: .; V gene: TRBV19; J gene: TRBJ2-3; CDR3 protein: CASSKQGYPSTDTQYF; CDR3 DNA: TGTGCCAGTAGTAAACAGGGGTATCCTAGCACAGATACGCAGTATTTT
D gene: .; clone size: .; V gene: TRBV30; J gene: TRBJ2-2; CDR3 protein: CAWSVDSNTGELFF; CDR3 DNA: TGTGCCTGGAGTGTAGACTCGAACACCGGGGAGCTGTTTTTT
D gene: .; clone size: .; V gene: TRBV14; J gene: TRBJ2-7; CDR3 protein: CASSETGYEQYF; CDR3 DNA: TGTGCCAGCAGCGAGACAGGATACGAGCAGTACTTC
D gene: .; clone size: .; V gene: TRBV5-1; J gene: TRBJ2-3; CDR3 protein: CASSLGGQRTDTQYF; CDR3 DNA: TGCGCCAGCAGCTTGGGAGGGCAGAGAACAGATACGCAGTATTTT
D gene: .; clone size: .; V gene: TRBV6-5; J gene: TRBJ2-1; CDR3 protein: CASSSDIYSKFF; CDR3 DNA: TGTGCCAGCAGTTCGGACATCTACTCGAAGTTCTTC
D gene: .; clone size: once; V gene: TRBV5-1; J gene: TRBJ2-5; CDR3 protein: CASSPGHLQETQYF; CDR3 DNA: TGCGCCAGCAGCCCAGGACACCTCCAAGAGACCCAGTACTTC
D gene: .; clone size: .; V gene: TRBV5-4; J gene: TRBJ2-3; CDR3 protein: CASSLAGWSDTQYF; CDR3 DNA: TGTGCCAGCAGCTTGGCGGGGTGGTCAGATACGCAGTATTTT
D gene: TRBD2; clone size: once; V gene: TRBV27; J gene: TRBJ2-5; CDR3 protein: CASSGGKRGPKETQYF; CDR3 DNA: TGTGCCAGCAGTGGGGGTAAGCGGGGGCCTAAAGAGACCCAGTACTTC
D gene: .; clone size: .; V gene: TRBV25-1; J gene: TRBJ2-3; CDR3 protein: CASSEYAGFRTDTQYF; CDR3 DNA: TGTGCCAGCAGTGAATATGCGGGTTTCCGCACAGATACGCAGTATTTT
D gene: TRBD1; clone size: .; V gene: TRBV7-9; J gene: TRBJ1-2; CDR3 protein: CASTADRVGYGYTF; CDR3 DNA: TGTGCCAGCACCGCCGACAGGGTGGGATATGGCTACACCTTC
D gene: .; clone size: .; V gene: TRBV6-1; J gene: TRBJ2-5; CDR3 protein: CASSDLLGSLETQYF; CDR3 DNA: TGTGCCAGCAGTGACCTCTTGGGCTCCCTAGAGACCCAGTACTTC
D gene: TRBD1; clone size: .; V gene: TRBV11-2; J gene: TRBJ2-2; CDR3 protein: CASSRSSGGIGELFF; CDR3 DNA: TGTGCCAGCAGCCGGTCGTCAGGGGGCATTGGGGAGCTGTTTTTT
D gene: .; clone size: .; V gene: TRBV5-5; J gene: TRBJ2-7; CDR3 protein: CASSQRGAGISYEQYF; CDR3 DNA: TGTGCCAGCAGCCAACGGGGTGCGGGGATCTCCTACGAGCAGTACTTC
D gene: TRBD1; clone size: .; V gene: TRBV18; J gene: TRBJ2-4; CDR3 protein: CASSPGEGASYF; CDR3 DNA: TGTGCCAGCTCACCTGGAGAGGGGGCTTCGTACTTC
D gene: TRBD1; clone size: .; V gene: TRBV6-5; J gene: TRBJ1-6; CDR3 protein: CASSYRDRNSPLHF; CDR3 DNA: TGTGCCAGCAGTTACCGGGACAGGAATTCACCCCTCCACTTT
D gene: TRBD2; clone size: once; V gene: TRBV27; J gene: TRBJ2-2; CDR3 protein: CASSLLAGVTGELFF; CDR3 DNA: TGTGCCAGCAGTCTACTAGCGGGAGTCACCGGGGAGCTGTTTTTT
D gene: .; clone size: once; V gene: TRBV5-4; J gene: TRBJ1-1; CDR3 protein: CASNLQGIGNTEAFF; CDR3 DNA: TGTGCCAGCAATCTACAGGGTATCGGGAACACTGAAGCTTTCTTT
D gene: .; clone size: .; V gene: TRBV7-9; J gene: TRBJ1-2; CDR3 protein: CASSLGGGHLNYGYTF; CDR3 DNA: TGTGCCAGCAGCTTGGGGGGGGGACACCTTAACTATGGCTACACCTTC
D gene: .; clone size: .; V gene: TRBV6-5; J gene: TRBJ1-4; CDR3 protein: CASSPFWGDEKLFF; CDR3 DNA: TGTGCCAGCAGCCCTTTTTGGGGGGATGAAAAACTGTTTTTT
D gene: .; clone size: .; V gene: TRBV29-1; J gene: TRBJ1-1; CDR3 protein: CSVGGTQGVNTEAFF; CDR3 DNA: TGCAGCGTTGGTGGGACACAGGGAGTGAACACTGAAGCTTTCTTT
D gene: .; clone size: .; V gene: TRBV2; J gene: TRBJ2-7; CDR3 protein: CASSEGVPAGPAYEQYF; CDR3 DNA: TGTGCCAGCAGTGAAGGGGTCCCTGCAGGGCCCGCGTACGAGCAGTACTTC
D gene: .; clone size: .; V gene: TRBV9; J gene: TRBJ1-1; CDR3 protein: CASSPSRENTEAFF; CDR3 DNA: TGTGCCAGCAGCCCCAGTCGGGAGAACACTGAAGCTTTCTTT
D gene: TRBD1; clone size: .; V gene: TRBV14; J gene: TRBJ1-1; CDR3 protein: CASSPYSGGPNTEAFF; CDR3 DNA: TGTGCCAGCAGCCCCTATTCAGGGGGCCCGAACACTGAAGCTTTCTTT
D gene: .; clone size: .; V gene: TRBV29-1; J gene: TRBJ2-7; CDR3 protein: CSVGGNTGKDEQYF; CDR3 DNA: TGCAGCGTTGGGGGGAATACAGGGAAGGACGAGCAGTACTTC
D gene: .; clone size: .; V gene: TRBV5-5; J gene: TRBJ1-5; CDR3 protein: CASSLAGNQPQHF; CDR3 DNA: TGTGCCAGCAGCTTGGCGGGGAATCAGCCCCAGCATTTT
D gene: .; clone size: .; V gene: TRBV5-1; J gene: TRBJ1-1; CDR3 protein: CASSRELDKHTEAFF; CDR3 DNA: TGCGCCAGCAGCAGAGAATTAGACAAACACACTGAAGCTTTCTTT
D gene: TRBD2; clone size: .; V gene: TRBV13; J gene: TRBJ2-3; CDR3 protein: CASSLSSLAGTTDTQYF; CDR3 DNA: TGTGCCAGCAGCTTATCCTCGCTAGCGGGAACCACAGATACGCAGTATTTT
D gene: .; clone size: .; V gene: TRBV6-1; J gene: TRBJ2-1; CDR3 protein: CASRYVAAGNEQFF; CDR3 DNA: TGTGCCAGCAGATATGTAGCCGCTGGCAATGAGCAGTTCTTC
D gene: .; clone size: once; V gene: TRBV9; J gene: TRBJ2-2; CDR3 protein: CASSVDGLNTGELFF; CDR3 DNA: TGTGCCAGCAGCGTAGATGGACTAAACACCGGGGAGCTGTTTTTT
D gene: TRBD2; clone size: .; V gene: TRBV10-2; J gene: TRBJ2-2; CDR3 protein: CASRVAGNTGELFF; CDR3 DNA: TGCGCCAGCAGGGTAGCGGGGAACACCGGGGAGCTGTTTTTT
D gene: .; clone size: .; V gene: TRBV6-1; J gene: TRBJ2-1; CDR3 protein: CASTLTAPGEQFF; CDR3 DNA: TGTGCCAGCACCTTGACCGCTCCGGGTGAGCAGTTCTTC
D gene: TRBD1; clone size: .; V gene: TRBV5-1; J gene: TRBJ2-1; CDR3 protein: CASSRDRGEQFF; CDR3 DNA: TGCGCCAGCAGCCGGGACAGGGGTGAGCAGTTCTTC
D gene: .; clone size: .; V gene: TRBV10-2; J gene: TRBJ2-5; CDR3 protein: CASMGPKTGLQETQYF; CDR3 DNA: TGCGCCAGCATGGGGCCTAAGACGGGACTCCAAGAGACCCAGTACTTC
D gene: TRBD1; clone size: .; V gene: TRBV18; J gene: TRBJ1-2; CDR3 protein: CASSPSAQAGGNYGYTF; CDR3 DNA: TGTGCCAGCTCACCGTCAGCCCAGGCAGGGGGAAACTATGGCTACACCTTC
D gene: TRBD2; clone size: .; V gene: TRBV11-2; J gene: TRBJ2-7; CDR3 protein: CASSLLAGVSYEQYF; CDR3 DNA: TGTGCCAGCAGCTTGCTAGCGGGAGTCTCTTACGAGCAGTACTTC
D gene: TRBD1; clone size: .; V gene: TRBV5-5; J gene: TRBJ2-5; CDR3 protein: CASSLARTGPVETQYF; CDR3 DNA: TGTGCCAGCAGCTTGGCCCGGACAGGGCCGGTAGAGACCCAGTACTTC
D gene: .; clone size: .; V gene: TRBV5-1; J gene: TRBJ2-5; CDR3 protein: CASSPLGGQETQYF; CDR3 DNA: TGCGCCAGCAGTCCTCTTGGCGGTCAGGAGACCCAGTACTTC
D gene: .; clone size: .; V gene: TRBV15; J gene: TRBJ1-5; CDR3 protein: CATSRDGAGNQPQHF; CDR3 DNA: TGTGCCACCAGCAGAGATGGGGCAGGCAATCAGCCCCAGCATTTT
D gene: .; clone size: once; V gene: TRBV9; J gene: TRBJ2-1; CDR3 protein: CASSVSASEYNEQFF; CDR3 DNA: TGTGCCAGCAGCGTTAGTGCTAGCGAGTACAATGAGCAGTTCTTC
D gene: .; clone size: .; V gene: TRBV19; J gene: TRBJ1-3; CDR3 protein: CASSIRPQGGSTIYF; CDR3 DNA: TGTGCCAGTAGTATACGCCCCCAGGGCGGCAGCACCATATATTTT
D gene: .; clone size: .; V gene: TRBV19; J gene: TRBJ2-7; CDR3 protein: CASSAWGRSHEQYF; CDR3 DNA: TGTGCCAGTAGCGCCTGGGGGAGGAGCCACGAGCAGTACTTC
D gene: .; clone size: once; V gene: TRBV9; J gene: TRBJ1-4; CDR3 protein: CASSAGGTANEKLFF; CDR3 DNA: TGTGCCAGCAGCGCGGGCGGGACGGCAAATGAAAAACTGTTTTTT
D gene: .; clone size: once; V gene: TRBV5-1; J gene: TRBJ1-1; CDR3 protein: CASSSRGTEAFF; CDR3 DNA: TGCGCCAGCAGCTCTCGGGGGACTGAAGCTTTCTTT